Shown below are 30 T cell receptor beta chains from a single sample sequenced in a study of T cells in women clearing cervical HPV infection. Profiling relied on immunoSEQ multiplex PCR, and the TCRdb table lists in-frame clones only, not all of them. Seen in this sample are approximately 32,000 clones; the ten most common clones hold roughly 6.5%. What was sequenced was blood buffy coat. The receptors were sampled from a woman between 18 and 70 years old with a cervical HPV16 infection that either progressed to CIN3+ or cleared (not recorded which).

About this clone itself: With the read ending 3 residues before the CDR3 end, the germline J gene is used to fill in that end. J is TRBJ2-5 and V is TRBV20-1, with D possibly TRBD2 on 5 matching bases. The V gene lost 2 bases and the J gene lost 1 base, with 8 bases spanning the gap. Germline CDR1 is DFQATT and CDR2 is SNEGSKA (reference sequence). The length of the CDR3 is 13 residues. The CDR3 reads CSARKRSQETQYF. The CDR3 DNA, read in part, is TGCAGTGCTAGAAAGCGGAGCCAAGAGACC.

Notes on this clone: The read falls 3 residues short of the CDR3 end, and the missing part is taken from the germline J gene. This chain uses TRBV2 with TRBJ1-2; D gene ambiguous. CDR1 is SNHLY, CDR2 FYNNEI, per germline. The CDR3 has 12 residues. The CDR3 loop is CASSVVPDTYTF. The covered CDR3 bases are TGTGCCAGCAGTGTGGTCCCAGATACC.

CDR3 DNA (partial): TGTGCCAGCAGGAACCCGGGACAGGGGACTAATGAG. Translating it yields CASRNPGQGTNE. The complete CDR3 protein is CASRNPGQGTNEQFF. V gene TRBV6-2 or TRBV6-3 combines with J gene TRBJ2-1, with 10 nucleotides matching TRBD1. The sequenced fragment ends 3 residues before the CDR3 boundary, so the rest is inferred from the germline J gene. This CDR3 contains 15 residues. The V gene end was trimmed by 6 bases and the J gene end by 7 bases; junction bases not matched to a gene: 9. CDR1 MNHEY and CDR2 SVGEGT come from the germline V gene.

Points on this clone: The DNA ends 3 residues before the CDR3 does, and the rest of the CDR3 is filled in from the germline J gene. The genes are TRBV6-4 and TRBJ2-2, with D perhaps matching TRBD1 (5 bases). This CDR3 is built from 14 residues. Germline V gene lookup returns CDR1 MRHNA and CDR2 SNTAGT. Deletions cut 4 bases from V and 4 bases from J, with 10 bases between. CDR3 DNA (partial): TGTGCCAGCAGTGGGACACCAGGCACCGGGGAG. The encoded protein is CASSGTPGTGE. The CDR3 in full is CASSGTPGTGELFF.

With respect to this clone: The read is 3 residues too short to cover the CDR3 end, so that end is filled in from the germline J gene. V is TRBV29-1 and J is TRBJ2-4; no firm D call. The germline gives CDR1 SQVTM, CDR2 ANQGSEA. The CDR3 sequence is 11 residues long. V lost 4 bases and J 8 bases, leaving 9 bases between the germline ends. Incomplete CDR3 DNA: TGCAGCGTTGCTTCGGGTGACATT. Protein sequence: CSVASGDI. The full CDR3 is CSVASGDIQYF.

With regard to this clone: From the germline J gene comes the end of the CDR3, since the read stops 3 residues before it. V usage is TRBV20-1 and J usage is TRBJ2-2, with 8 positions matching TRBD2. CDR3 size: 15 residues. With 3 bases clipped from V and 2 bases from J, the junction kept 5 bases outside the gene matches. Per the germline V gene, CDR1 is DFQATT and CDR2 is SNEGSKA (reference sequence). CDR3 in amino acids: CSASMAGGNTGELFF. The covered CDR3 bases are TGCAGTGCTAGCATGGCGGGGGGAAACACCGGGGAG.

Concerning this clone: The CDR3 end is not reached by the read, which stops 3 residues before it; the germline J gene fills it in. The chain links TRBV12-3 or TRBV12-4 to TRBJ1-6; TRBD1 agrees at 8 bases. The V segment lost 6 bases and the J segment 7 bases; nucleotides outside the gene matches: 2. The CDR3 has 13 amino acids. The CDR3 spells CASSTGGNSPLHF. The sequenced CDR3 bases are TGTGCCAGCAGCACAGGGGGAAATTCACCC.

As to this clone: The read finishes 3 residues shy of the CDR3 end, and the germline J gene is used to complete it. The chain couples TRBV6-2 or TRBV6-3 to TRBJ2-7; D perhaps matches TRBD1 (5 bases). CDR3 length: 16 residues. V was cut by 0 bases and J by 0 bases, with 12 bases left in between. Germline CDR1 and CDR2: MNHEY and SVGEGT. The covered CDR3 bases are TGTGCCAGCAGTTACTCGAACACCGACAGCTCCTACGAG. Translated: CASSYSNTDSSYE. The whole CDR3 sequence is CASSYSNTDSSYEQYF.

Notes on this clone: The read ends 3 residues shy of where the CDR3 ends; the end is completed using the germline J gene. The rearrangement links TRBV5-1 to TRBJ2-1, with TRBD2 identical over 7 bases. CDR1 is SGHRS, CDR2 YFSETQ, per germline. The CDR3 length is 16 residues. Trimming removed 6 bases from V and 0 bases from J; junction bases left unmatched: 9. Here the CDR3 reads CASTPGGSSSYNEQFF. CDR3 bases read: TGCGCCAGCACTCCCGGGGGGTCAAGCTCCTACAATGAG.

For this clone: The observed sequence ends 3 residues before the CDR3 terminus, with the missing tail filled in from the germline J gene. The gene calls are TRBV6-2 or TRBV6-3 and TRBJ2-6; D might be TRBD1 (5 bases). CDR1 and CDR2 from the germline V gene are MNHEY and SVGEGT. The CDR3 is 15 amino acids. The V end was cut by 2 bases, the J end by 2 bases, with 7 bases between. CDR3 DNA (partial): TGTGCCAGCAGTTACGGCAGGGCTGGGGCCAACGTC. Protein product: CASSYGRAGANV. The entire CDR3 is CASSYGRAGANVLTF.

With regard to this clone: The CDR3 end lies 3 residues beyond the end of the read and is filled in from the germline J gene. J is TRBJ1-1 and V is TRBV11-3; D unclear. Trimming took off 2 bases at V and 3 bases at J, with 7 bases between the two ends. CDR1 is SGHNT and CDR2 is YENEEA in the germline V gene. This CDR3 is 13 amino acids long. The CDR3 DNA, read in part, is TGTGCCAGCAGCTTATTCCGGGACACTGAA. Its protein is CASSLFRDTE. The CDR3 in its entirety is CASSLFRDTEAFF. Full variable domain (remainder filled in from reference TRBV11-3 and TRBJ1-1): EAGVVQSPRYKIIEKKQPVAFWCNPISGHNTLYWYLQNLGQGPELLIRYENEEAVDDSQLPKDRFSAERLKGVDSTLKIQPAELGDSAVYLCASSLFRDTEAFFGQGTRLTVV.

A remark on this clone: Read coverage stops 3 residues before the CDR3 terminus; the germline J gene supplies the remainder. This sequence joins TRBV5-1 and TRBJ1-2, with D possibly matching TRBD1 (5 bases). Per germline, CDR1 SGHRS and CDR2 YFSETQ. The CDR3 is 21 residues long. CDR3 sequence reads: CASSPSGLAGEVVTHTDTYTF. The DNA read from the CDR3 is TGCGCCAGCAGCCCTTCCGGACTAGCGGGGGAAGTCGTAACTCACACAGATACC.

Points on this clone: The read falls 3 residues short of the CDR3 end, and the missing part is taken from the germline J gene. The J gene is TRBJ2-3, the V gene TRBV5-1; 13 nucleotides line up with TRBD2. Germline CDR1 SGHRS, CDR2 YFSETQ. This CDR3 contains 17 residues. V shed 3 bases, J shed 4 bases, and the junction held 8 bases outside the gene matches. CDR3 region: CASSSLTSGGFADTQYF. The DNA read from the CDR3 is TGCGCCAGCAGCTCCTTGACTAGCGGGGGGTTCGCAGATACG. The full variable domain, completed using reference TRBV5-1 and TRBJ2-3, is KAGVTQTPRYLIKTRGQQVTLSCSPISGHRSVSWYQQTPGQGLQFLFEYFSETQRNKGNFPGRFSGRQFSNSRSEMNVSTLELGDSALYLCASSSLTSGGFADTQYFGPGTRLTVL.

About this clone itself: The read halts 3 residues ahead of the CDR3 end, with the missing end drawn from the germline J gene. The chain carries TRBV6-4 and TRBJ1-2; D perhaps matches TRBD1 (6 bases). CDR3 length: 14 amino acids. V lost 6 bases to trimming and J lost 7 bases, with 18 bases between them. Germline loops: CDR1 MRHNA, CDR2 SNTAGT. CDR3 sequence: CASSKDPGVSGYTF. Partial CDR3 DNA: TGTGCCAGCAGCAAAGATCCAGGGGTTTCTGGC.

In regard to this clone: The CDR3 end lies 3 residues beyond the end of the read and is filled in from the germline J gene. V usage is TRBV7-2 and J usage is TRBJ1-1; D gene ambiguous. V was pared by 1 base and J by 7 bases, with 13 bases between. The CDR3 totals 14 residues. Germline assignment: CDR1 SGHTA and CDR2 FQGNSA. Here the CDR3 reads CASSLGRVSGEAFF. The part of the CDR3 DNA that was read is TGTGCCAGCAGCTTAGGTAGGGTTAGCGGTGAA.

With respect to this clone: The read halts 3 residues ahead of the CDR3 end, with the missing end drawn from the germline J gene. The J gene is TRBJ1-6, the V gene TRBV7-8; TRBD1 is a possible D gene (6 bases). Deletions cut 3 bases from V and 0 bases from J, with 12 bases between. Germline CDR1 and CDR2: SGHVS and FQNEAQ. The CDR3 consists of 17 residues. This CDR3 is CASSFGQKSSYNSPLHF. CDR3 DNA (partial): TGTGCCAGCAGCTTTGGACAGAAAAGCTCCTATAATTCACCC.

On this clone: Sequencing ends 3 residues short of the CDR3 end; the germline J gene provides the rest. The J gene is TRBJ1-1, the V gene TRBV11-2; D is unresolved. V lost 1 base to trimming and J lost 3 bases, with 6 bases between them. This CDR3 comprises 13 residues. CDR1 is SGHAT and CDR2 is FQNNGV in the germline V gene. The CDR3 bases that were read are TGTGCCAGCAGCTTAGGGCCTGACACTGAA. The encoded protein is CASSLGPDTE. The full-length CDR3 reads as CASSLGPDTEAFF. The whole variable domain, filled in from reference TRBV11-2 and TRBJ1-1, reads EAGVAQSPRYKIIEKRQSVAFWCNPISGHATLYWYQQILGQGPKLLIQFQNNGVVDDSQLPKDRFSAERLKGVDSTLKIQPAKLEDSAVYLCASSLGPDTEAFFGQGTRLTVV.

Comments on this clone: The read finishes 3 residues shy of the CDR3 end, and the germline J gene is used to complete it. The chain links TRBV7-2 to TRBJ1-2; D may be TRBD1 (5 bases). The ends were cut back, 5 bases at V and 0 bases at J, with 13 bases in the middle. This CDR3 has 15 residues. CDR1 is SGHTA and CDR2 is FQGNSA in the germline V gene. CDR3 bases read: TGTGCCAGCAGCAAGACAGCCGAGACTAACTATGGC. It encodes CASSKTAETNYG. The whole CDR3 is CASSKTAETNYGYTF.

About this clone itself: The read ends 3 residues early relative to the CDR3; the germline J gene fills the gap. This sequence joins TRBV15 and TRBJ2-3; no definite D call. The germline V gene encodes CDR1 LNHNV and CDR2 YYDKDF (reference sequence). The CDR3 consists of 12 residues. Trimming took 3 bases from V and 4 from J, leaving 5 bases between them. The CDR3 sequence: CATSSLSDTQYF. The part of the CDR3 DNA that was read is TGTGCCACCAGCAGCCTTTCAGATACG.

Comment on this clone: Read sequence stops 3 residues before the CDR3 end, and the germline J gene provides the missing end. The V and J genes are TRBV2 and TRBJ2-1; TRBD2 aligns across 11 bases. Trimming cost V 7 bases and J 9 bases; bases outside gene matches: 8. CDR1 SNHLY and CDR2 FYNNEI come from the germline V gene. This CDR3 comprises 14 residues. The CDR3 DNA, read in part, is TGTGCCAGCATCGGGGTTAGCGGGGGGGGTGAG. This encodes CASIGVSGGGE. The whole CDR3 sequence is CASIGVSGGGEQFF.

Points on this clone: The read ends 3 residues before the CDR3 terminus; that terminus is restored from the germline J gene. The V and J genes are TRBV11-2 and TRBJ1-2; D remains ambiguous. V was cut by 6 bases and J by 4 bases, with 12 bases left in between. CDR1 is SGHAT, CDR2 FQNNGV, per germline. The CDR3 totals 13 residues. The part of the CDR3 DNA that was read is TGTGCCAGCAGTCCCGGCGCGGGCTATGGC. Translated: CASSPGAGYG. The complete CDR3 reads CASSPGAGYGYTF.

Points on this clone: The CDR3 extends 3 residues past the end of the read, so its final part is completed from the germline J gene. Different DNA sequences within this sample yield the same CDR3. This chain uses TRBV18 with TRBJ2-7, with 7 bases fitting TRBD1. Trimming cost V 3 bases and J 2 bases; bases outside gene matches: 16. The germline gives CDR1 KGHSH, CDR2 LQKENI. The CDR3 is made up of 18 amino acids. CDR3 loop: CASSPLVPRGQETYEQYF. The sequenced part of the CDR3 DNA is TGTGCCAGCTCACCTCTCGTCCCTCGCGGACAGGAGACCTACGAG.

Worth noting for this clone: The read terminates 3 residues ahead of where the CDR3 ends, so the germline J gene completes it. The V call is TRBV14, the J call TRBJ1-1, with TRBD1 matching over 7 bases. Germline loops: CDR1 SGHDN, CDR2 FVKESK. The CDR3 totals 12 residues. The part of the CDR3 DNA that was read is TGTGCCAGCGACATGAGGGGGCGTCAA. This gives the protein CASDMRGRQ. The CDR3 in its entirety is CASDMRGRQAFF.

Note on this clone: The missing CDR3 end, 3 residues past where the read stops, is filled in from the germline J gene. This chain connects TRBV7-2 to TRBJ2-1, with unresolved D. This CDR3 comprises 15 residues. CDR1 and CDR2 from the germline V gene are SGHTA and FQGNSA. Trimming shortened V by 0 bases and J by 6 bases, and 12 bases separated the two germline ends. CDR3 bases read: TGTGCCAGCAGCTTAGCGCGAACCGCCCCCAATGAG. Protein: CASSLARTAPNE. The whole CDR3 reads CASSLARTAPNEQFF.

In the case of this clone: Coverage ceases 3 residues before the CDR3 finishes, and the germline J gene fills in the end. The chain recombines TRBV13 with TRBJ2-7; maybe TRBD2 (5 bases). V lost 5 bases and J lost 3, with 17 bases in between. This CDR3 region has 15 residues. Germline CDR1 is PRHDT and CDR2 is FYEKMQ (reference sequence). CDR3 DNA (partial): TGTGCCAGCAGCCAAGGCGGGTCAGGAGACTACGAG. Amino acids: CASSQGGSGDYE. From start to end, the CDR3 is CASSQGGSGDYEQYF.

Comment on this clone: The read is 3 residues too short to cover the CDR3 end, so that end is filled in from the germline J gene. The rearrangement joins TRBV6-2 or TRBV6-3 to TRBJ2-7, with D possibly being TRBD2 (6 bases). The germline CDR1 and CDR2 sequences are MNHEY and SVGEGT. Trimming removed 2 bases from V and 3 bases from J, with 11 bases in between. The CDR3 covers 14 residues. This chain's CDR3 is CASSYPGVYYEQYF. CDR3 DNA (partial): TGTGCCAGCAGTTACCCGGGGGTCTACTACGAG.

As regards this clone: The CDR3 is cut off 3 residues early in the read; its end comes from the germline J gene. J is TRBJ1-5 and V is TRBV5-1; TRBD1 might be the D (6 bases). The length of the CDR3 is 19 residues. CDR1 is SGHRS, CDR2 YFSETQ, per germline. The ends were cut back, 0 bases at V and 5 bases at J, with 24 bases in the middle. CDR3 sequence reads: CASSLVQGFFNSLHQPQHF. CDR3 bases read: TGCGCCAGCAGCTTGGTTCAGGGGTTTTTTAATTCTCTCCATCAGCCC.

Remarks on this clone: The read falls 3 residues short of the CDR3 end, and the missing part is taken from the germline J gene. The rearrangement links TRBV7-2 to TRBJ2-7; D might be TRBD2 (7 bases). The germline V gene encodes CDR1 SGHTA and CDR2 FQGNSA. The CDR3 covers 15 residues. V dropped 5 bases and J dropped 0 bases, with 14 bases sitting between them. Partial CDR3 DNA: TGTGCCAGCAGCGAAGGGGGGGGTTTCTCCTACGAG. Translated: CASSEGGGFSYE. The full CDR3 protein is CASSEGGGFSYEQYF.

Notes on this clone: The read finishes 3 residues shy of the CDR3 end, and the germline J gene is used to complete it. The chain uses TRBV6-2 or TRBV6-3 and TRBJ2-3; TRBD2 might be the D (5 bases). This CDR3 contains 13 residues. Per germline, CDR1 MNHEY and CDR2 SVGEGT. V was clipped by 8 bases and J by 4 bases, with 13 bases between them. The sequenced CDR3 bases are TGTGCCAGCGGTAGCTTCGGGGCAGATACG. Translated, it gives CASGSFGADT. The CDR3 reads in full as CASGSFGADTQYF.

With respect to this clone: The missing CDR3 end, 3 residues past where the read stops, is filled in from the germline J gene. V is TRBV5-5 and J is TRBJ2-7, with D uncertain. Germline CDR1 SGHKS, CDR2 YYEKEE (reference sequence). V lost 0 bases and J lost 0, with 7 bases in between. The CDR3 spans 14 residues. The chain's CDR3 is CASSLVKRSYEQYF. Incomplete CDR3 DNA: TGTGCCAGCAGCTTGGTAAAGCGCTCCTACGAG.